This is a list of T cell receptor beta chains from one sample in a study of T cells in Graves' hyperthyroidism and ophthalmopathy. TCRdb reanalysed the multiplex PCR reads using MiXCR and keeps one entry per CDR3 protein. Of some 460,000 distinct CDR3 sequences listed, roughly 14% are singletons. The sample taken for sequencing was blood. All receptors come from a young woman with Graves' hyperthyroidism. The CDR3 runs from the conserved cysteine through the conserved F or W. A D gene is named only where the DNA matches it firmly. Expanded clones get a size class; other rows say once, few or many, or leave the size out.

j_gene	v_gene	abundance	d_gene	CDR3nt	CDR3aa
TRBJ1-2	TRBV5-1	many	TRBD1	TGCGCCAGCACAATATCAACAGGGGGCTATGGCTACACCTTC	CASTISTGGYGYTF
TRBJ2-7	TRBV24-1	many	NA	TGTGCCACCAGTGATTTGGCGCCCGAGCAGTACTTC	CATSDLAPEQYF
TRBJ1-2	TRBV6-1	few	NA	TGTGCCAGCAGTAGGACAGCTACTAACTATGGCGGAGGCTACACCTTC	CASSRTATNYGGGYTF
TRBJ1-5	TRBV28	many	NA	TGTGCCAGCAGTCTCAGTGGATCGGGAAGCGGACTCAATCAGCCCCAGCATTTT	CASSLSGSGSGLNQPQHF
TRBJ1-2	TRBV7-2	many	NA	TGTGCCAGCAGCTTTGGGATCTATGGCTACACCTTC	CASSFGIYGYTF
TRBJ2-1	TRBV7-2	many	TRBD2	TGTGCCAGCAGCTTAGGGGCGGGGGGGGGCTGGGATGAGCAGTTCTTC	CASSLGAGGGWDEQFF
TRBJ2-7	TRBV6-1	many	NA	TGTGCCAGCAAAGCCCGACAGGAAGCCTACGAGCAGTACTTC	CASKARQEAYEQYF
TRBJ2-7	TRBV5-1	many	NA	TGCGCCAGCAGCTTGGAAAGGAGGGGGTCGGGCGAGCAGTACTTC	CASSLERRGSGEQYF
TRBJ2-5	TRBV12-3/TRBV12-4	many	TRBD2	TGTGCCAGCAGTTTAGTGTGGCTAGCGGGGGCAGAGACCCAGTACTTC	CASSLVWLAGAETQYF
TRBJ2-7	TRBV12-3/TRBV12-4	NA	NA	TGTGCCAGCAGTTCCCAGTCGGAGCAGTACTTC	CASSSQSEQYF
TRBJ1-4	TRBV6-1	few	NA	TGTGCGATAAGAGGTACAGGCTCGGATGAAAAACTGTTTTTT	CAIRGTGSDEKLFF
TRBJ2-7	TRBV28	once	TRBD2	TGTGCCAGCAGAACGATAGCGGGAGGGCCATCCGAGCAGTACTTC	CASRTIAGGPSEQYF
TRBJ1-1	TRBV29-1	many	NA	TGCAGCGTTGTGAGCCCCACTGAAGCTTTCTTT	CSVVSPTEAFF
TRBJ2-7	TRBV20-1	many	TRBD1	TGCAGTGCTGAAAACCCCGACAGGGCCGAGCAGTACTTC	CSAENPDRAEQYF
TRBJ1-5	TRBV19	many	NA	TGTGCCAGTAGTCCCCGGGGGACTAGCAATCAGCCCCAGCATTTT	CASSPRGTSNQPQHF
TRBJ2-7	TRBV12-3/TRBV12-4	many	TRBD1	TGTGCCAGCAGTTCACTCCGGGACAGGGGTACGAAGCAGTACTTC	CASSSLRDRGTKQYF
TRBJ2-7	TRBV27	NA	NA	TGTGCCAGCAGTTTACGGGGGAAGCAGTACTTC	CASSLRGKQYF
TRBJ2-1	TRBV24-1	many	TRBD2	TGTGCCACCAGTGCTCGGACTAGCGCTATCAACAATGAGCAGTTCTTC	CATSARTSAINNEQFF
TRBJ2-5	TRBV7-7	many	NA	TGTGCTAGCAGCTCCGGGCCCGGAGAGACCCAGTACTTC	CASSSGPGETQYF
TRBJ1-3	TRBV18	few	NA	TGTGCCAGCTCACCGAGACAGCCATACCCCGACTCTGGAAACACCATATATTTT	CASSPRQPYPDSGNTIYF
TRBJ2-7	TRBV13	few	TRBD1	TGTGCCAGCAGCTTAGAGGGGGCGAACGAGCAGTACTTC	CASSLEGANEQYF
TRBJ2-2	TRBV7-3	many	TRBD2	TGTGCCAGCAGCTTACGGGCTAGCGGGGGGACATACACCGGGGAGCTGTTTTTT	CASSLRASGGTYTGELFF
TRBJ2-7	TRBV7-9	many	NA	TGTGCCAGCAGCTGGACCGACAACGAGCAGTACTTC	CASSWTDNEQYF
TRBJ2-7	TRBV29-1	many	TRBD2	TGCAGCGCCGTGCCCGGGGGGGGCTCCTACGAGCAGTACTTC	CSAVPGGGSYEQYF
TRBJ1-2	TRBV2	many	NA	TGTGCCAGCGGGGCGAGGGGCCCTAACTATGGCTACACCTTC	CASGARGPNYGYTF
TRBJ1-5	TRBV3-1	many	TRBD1	TGTGCCAGCAGCCAAGGGGACAGGGGTTTTCAGCCCCAGCATTTT	CASSQGDRGFQPQHF
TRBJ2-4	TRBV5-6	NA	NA	TGTGCCAGCAGCTTGGGAGCGGGCGGAGGCATTCAGTACTTC	CASSLGAGGGIQYF
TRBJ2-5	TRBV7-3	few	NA	TGTGCCAGCAGCTTAACGGGCAGGGGAGAGACCCAGTACTTC	CASSLTGRGETQYF
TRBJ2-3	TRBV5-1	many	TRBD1	TGCGCCAGCAGCCCGGACAGGGGGCGAGAGTCTACGCAGTATTTT	CASSPDRGRESTQYF
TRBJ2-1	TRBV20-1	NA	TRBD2	TGCAGTGCTTCCTCGACTAGCGGGAGAAGCTCCTACAATGAGCAGTTCTTC	CSASSTSGRSSYNEQFF
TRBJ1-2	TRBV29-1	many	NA	TGCAGCGTGGGACTTAATGGCTACACCTTC	CSVGLNGYTF
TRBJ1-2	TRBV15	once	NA	TGTGCCACCAGCAGAGATTCCGGGTATGGCTACACCTTC	CATSRDSGYGYTF
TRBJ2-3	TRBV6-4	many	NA	TGTGCCAGCAGTGCCGGGGGCGAAGATACGCAGTATTTT	CASSAGGEDTQYF
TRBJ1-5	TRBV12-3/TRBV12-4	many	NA	TGTGCCAGCAGGGGCAGGGAGGGGAGGCATCAGCCCCAGCATTTT	CASRGREGRHQPQHF
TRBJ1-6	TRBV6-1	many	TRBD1	TGTGCCAGCAGACTCTCGCGACAGGGGGCAAGGTCCTATAATTCACCCCTCCACTTT	CASRLSRQGARSYNSPLHF
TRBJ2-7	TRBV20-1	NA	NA	TGCAGTGCTAGAGTCGGCCGGGAAAGGGGGGGGGGGGTGAATGAGCAGTACTTC	CSARVGRERGGGVNEQYF
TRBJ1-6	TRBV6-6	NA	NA	TGTGCCAGCAGTCTCCGTACCCAAGGGAGGGTGACCTATAATTCACCCCTCCACTTT	CASSLRTQGRVTYNSPLHF
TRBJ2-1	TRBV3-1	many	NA	TGTGCCAGCAGCCAGGGCGGAACAGCTTACAATGAGCAGTTCTTC	CASSQGGTAYNEQFF
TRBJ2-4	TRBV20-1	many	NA	TGCAGTGCTGTTCCGGGACCGGAGAGGGACATTCAGTACTTC	CSAVPGPERDIQYF
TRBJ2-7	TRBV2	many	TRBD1	TGTGCCAGCACCTTAAGGACAGGGGGGTACGAGCAGTACTTC	CASTLRTGGYEQYF